A selection of T cell receptor beta chains follows, all from one sample in a study of T-cell memory formation after mild COVID-19. TCRdb reprocessed the 5' RACE reads with MiXCR, giving one entry per CDR3 protein. The sample carries 450,000 to 700,000 distinct CDR3 sequences, over 15% recorded once. The sequencing input was PBMCs or a T cell subset sorted from them (not recorded which). Source of these receptors: an adult woman who had mild COVID-19 (a few samples of this study predate the infection). Cell type and time point are not known. Each CDR3 is given with its conserved first and last residue. D genes are given only for firm matches. Size values are once, few and many counts, or a class for expanded clones, and some rows have none.

D gene | clone size | J gene | V gene | CDR3 protein | CDR3 DNA
TRBD1 | many | TRBJ2-5 | TRBV7-3 | CASSLFGGQGQETQYF | TGTGCCAGCAGCTTATTCGGAGGACAGGGCCAAGAGACCCAGTACTTC
TRBD2 | - | TRBJ2-3 | TRBV19 | CASSIESTGPPGGDTQYF | TGTGCCAGTAGTATAGAATCCACCGGGCCTCCGGGAGGAGATACGCAGTATTTT
TRBD1 | few | TRBJ2-7 | TRBV4-1 | CASTPRAGGTYEQYF | TGCGCCAGCACCCCCCGAGCAGGGGGCACCTACGAGCAGTACTTC
- | - | TRBJ1-2 | TRBV21-1 | CASSKEVRGRYYGYTF | TGTGCCAGCAGCAAAGAGGTCAGGGGGCGATACTATGGCTACACCTTC
TRBD2 | few | TRBJ2-1 | TRBV14 | CASSMAGVYNEQFF | TGTGCCAGCTCGATGGCGGGGGTCTACAATGAGCAGTTCTTC
- | few | TRBJ2-2 | TRBV21-1 | CASSKGLAGVGGELFF | TGTGCCAGCAGCAAAGGCCTAGCGGGAGTTGGCGGGGAGCTGTTTTTT
- | - | TRBJ2-1 | TRBV24-1 | CATRRSGNYNEQFF | TGTGCCACCAGGCGAAGCGGAAACTACAATGAGCAGTTCTTC
- | - | TRBJ1-1 | TRBV4-1 | CASSQPGGPNTEAFF | TGCGCCAGCAGCCAGCCGGGGGGGCCGAACACTGAAGCTTTCTTT
TRBD2 | - | TRBJ2-1 | TRBV29-1 | CSVGGLSVEWGEQFF | TGCAGCGTGGGGGGACTATCAGTTGAGTGGGGTGAGCAGTTCTTC
- | few | TRBJ1-1 | TRBV19 | CASSNYRDRPNTEAFF | TGTGCCAGTAGTAATTACAGGGATAGACCGAACACTGAAGCTTTCTTT
TRBD2 | few | TRBJ2-3 | TRBV4-2 | CASSQDSGGAADTQYF | TGTGCCAGCAGCCAAGATAGCGGGGGGGCCGCAGATACGCAGTATTTT
- | few | TRBJ2-3 | TRBV7-2 | CASSARASTDTQYF | TGTGCCAGCAGCGCCAGGGCGAGCACAGATACGCAGTATTTT
- | few | TRBJ1-1 | TRBV9 | CASSVVPNTEAFF | TGTGCCAGCAGCGTAGTCCCGAACACTGAAGCTTTCTTT
- | - | TRBJ2-7 | TRBV7-9 | CASSLAVKGSYEQYF | TGTGCCAGCAGCTTAGCGGTTAAGGGGTCCTACGAGCAGTACTTC
- | - | TRBJ2-7 | TRBV5-6 | CASSQHVDEQYF | TGTGCCAGCAGCCAACACGTCGACGAGCAGTACTTC
TRBD1 | - | TRBJ2-1 | TRBV5-1 | CASSLAGDRGEF | TGCGCCAGCAGCTTGGCCGGTGACAGGGGAGAATTC
- | - | TRBJ1-5 | TRBV6-2/TRBV6-3 | CASSYSSQTGNQPQHF | TGTGCCAGCAGTTACTCTTCCCAGACGGGCAATCAGCCCCAGCATTTT
- | - | TRBJ1-5 | TRBV5-1 | CASSSDLNTGNSNQPQHF | TGCGCCAGCAGCTCCGACCTTAACACAGGAAATAGCAATCAGCCCCAGCATTTT
TRBD1 | few | TRBJ2-1 | TRBV12-3/TRBV12-4 | CASSFGQGAHNEQFF | TGTGCCAGCAGTTTCGGCCAGGGGGCGCATAATGAGCAGTTCTTC
TRBD2 | - | TRBJ2-7 | TRBV19 | CASSRTSGPYEQYF | TGTGCCAGTAGCCGGACTAGCGGCCCATACGAGCAGTACTTC
- | few | TRBJ2-3 | TRBV11-2 | CASSSPWGTDTQYF | TGTGCCAGCAGCTCGCCCTGGGGCACAGATACGCAGTATTTT
- | - | TRBJ2-5 | TRBV4-3 | CASSQDRRGETQYF | TGCGCCAGCAGCCAAGATAGGCGGGGTGAGACCCAGTACTTC
- | few | TRBJ1-4 | TRBV20-1 | CSARGLREEKLFF | TGCAGTGCTAGAGGCCTTCGTGAGGAAAAACTTTTTTTT
TRBD2 | - | TRBJ2-1 | TRBV24-1 | CATSDLGRGGYNEQFF | TGTGCCACCAGTGATTTGGGGCGCGGGGGATACAATGAGCAGTTCTTC
- | - | TRBJ2-2 | TRBV20-1 | CRRTGMNTGELFF | TGCAGGCGAACTGGCATGAACACCGGGGAGCTGTTTTTT
- | few | TRBJ1-1 | TRBV29-1 | CSVLNRLGAFF | TGCAGCGTCCTGAACAGGCTGGGAGCTTTCTTT
TRBD2 | few | TRBJ2-7 | TRBV7-2 | CASSPLAAAYEQYF | TGTGCCAGCAGCCCCCTAGCGGCTGCCTACGAGCAGTACTTC
- | - | TRBJ2-7 | TRBV9 | CASSVGWALTYEQYF | TGTGCCAGCAGCGTAGGGTGGGCTCTGACCTACGAGCAGTACTTC
- | - | TRBJ2-2 | TRBV5-1 | CASSIWSNTGELFF | TGCGCCAGCAGCATCTGGTCGAACACCGGGGAGCTGTTTTTT
TRBD1 | - | TRBJ2-1 | TRBV19 | CASSLGDRTNNEQFF | TGTGCCAGTAGCCTGGGGGACAGGACGAACAATGAGCAGTTCTTC
TRBD2 | - | TRBJ2-5 | TRBV7-3 | CASSLSGLAETQYF | TGTGCCAGCAGCTTATCGGGACTAGCGGAGACCCAGTACTTC
TRBD2 | few | TRBJ2-1 | TRBV20-1 | CSARVAGRATNEQFF | TGCAGTGCTAGAGTCGCGGGGAGGGCAACCAATGAGCAGTTCTTC
- | few | TRBJ2-7 | TRBV3-1 | CASSQASPGGAYEQYF | TGTGCCAGCAGCCAAGCCAGTCCGGGTGGGGCCTACGAGCAGTACTTC
- | - | TRBJ2-3 | TRBV20-1 | CSASREPTDTQYF | TGCAGTGCTTCCAGGGAGCCCACAGATACGCAGTATTTT
- | - | TRBJ1-1 | TRBV5-1 | CASSAGGGGGAEAFF | TGCGCCAGCAGCGCCGGAGGGGGGGGTGGCGCTGAAGCTTTCTTT
TRBD2 | few | TRBJ2-5 | TRBV9 | CASSTSGGLETQYF | TGTGCCAGCAGCACCTCGGGGGGGCTAGAGACCCAGTACTTC
- | - | TRBJ2-2 | TRBV7-7 | CASSSVHGELFF | TGTGCCAGCAGCTCGGTTCACGGGGAGCTGTTTTTT
- | - | TRBJ1-3 | TRBV29-1 | CSVESTSGNTIYF | TGCAGCGTTGAGTCCACCTCTGGAAACACCATATATTTT
TRBD2 | few | TRBJ2-7 | TRBV7-3 | CASSLTFGVSGNILREQYF | TGTGCCAGCAGCTTAACGTTTGGGGTTAGCGGGAACATTCTACGAGAGCAGTACTTC
TRBD2 | few | TRBJ2-3 | TRBV7-8 | CASSYWEGTDTQYF | TGTGCCAGCAGCTACTGGGAGGGAACAGATACGCAGTATTTT
- | - | TRBJ2-6 | TRBV7-9 | CASIPSGANVLTF | TGTGCCAGCATCCCCTCTGGGGCCAACGTCCTGACTTTC
- | - | TRBJ1-1 | TRBV4-1 | CASSQDFRDEAFF | TGCGCCAGCAGCCAAGATTTCAGGGATGAAGCTTTCTTT
- | - | TRBJ2-6 | TRBV2 | CASSDISGANVLTF | TGTGCCAGCAGTGATATCTCTGGGGCCAACGTCCTGACTTTC